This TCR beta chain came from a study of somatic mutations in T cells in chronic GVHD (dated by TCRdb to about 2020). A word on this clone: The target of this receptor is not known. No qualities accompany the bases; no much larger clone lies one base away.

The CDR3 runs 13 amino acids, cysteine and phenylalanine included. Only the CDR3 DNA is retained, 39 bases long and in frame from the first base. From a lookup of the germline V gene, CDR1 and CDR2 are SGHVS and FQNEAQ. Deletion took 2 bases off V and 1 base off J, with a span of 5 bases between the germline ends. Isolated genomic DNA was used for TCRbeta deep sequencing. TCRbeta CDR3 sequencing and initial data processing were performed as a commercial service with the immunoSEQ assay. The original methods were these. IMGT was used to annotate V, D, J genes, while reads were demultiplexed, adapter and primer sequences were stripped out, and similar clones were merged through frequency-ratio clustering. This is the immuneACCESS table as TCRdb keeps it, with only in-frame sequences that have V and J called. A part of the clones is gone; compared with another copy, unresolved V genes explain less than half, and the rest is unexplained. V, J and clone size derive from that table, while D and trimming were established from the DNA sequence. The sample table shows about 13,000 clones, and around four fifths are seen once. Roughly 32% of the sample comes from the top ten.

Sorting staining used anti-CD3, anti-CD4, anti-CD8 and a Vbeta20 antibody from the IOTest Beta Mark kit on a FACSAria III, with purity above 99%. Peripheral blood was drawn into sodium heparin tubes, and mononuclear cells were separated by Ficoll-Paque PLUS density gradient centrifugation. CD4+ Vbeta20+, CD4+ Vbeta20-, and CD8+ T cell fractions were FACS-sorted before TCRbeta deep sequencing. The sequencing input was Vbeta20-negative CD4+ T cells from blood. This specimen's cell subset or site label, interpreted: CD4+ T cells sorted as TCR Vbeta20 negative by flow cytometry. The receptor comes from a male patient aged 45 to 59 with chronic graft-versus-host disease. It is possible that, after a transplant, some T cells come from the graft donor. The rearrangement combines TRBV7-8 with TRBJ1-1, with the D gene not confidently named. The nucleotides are TGTGCCAGCAGCTTAAGACAGAACACTGAAGCTTTCTTT. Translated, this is CASSLRQNTEAFF.